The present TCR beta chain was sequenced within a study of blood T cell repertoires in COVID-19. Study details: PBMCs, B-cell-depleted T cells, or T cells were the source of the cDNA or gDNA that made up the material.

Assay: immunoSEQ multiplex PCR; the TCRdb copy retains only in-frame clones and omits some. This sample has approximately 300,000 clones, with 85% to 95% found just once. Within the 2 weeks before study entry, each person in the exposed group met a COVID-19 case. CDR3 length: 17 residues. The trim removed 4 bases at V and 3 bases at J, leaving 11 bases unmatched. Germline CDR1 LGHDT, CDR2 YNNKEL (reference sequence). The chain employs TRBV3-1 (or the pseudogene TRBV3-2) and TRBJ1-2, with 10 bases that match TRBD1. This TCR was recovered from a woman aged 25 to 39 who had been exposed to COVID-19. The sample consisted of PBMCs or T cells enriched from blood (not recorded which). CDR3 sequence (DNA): TGTGCCAGCAGCCTGGGGACAGGGGAACCCCGGGACTATGGCTACACCTTC. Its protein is CASSLGTGEPRDYGYTF.